These T cell receptor beta chains were read from a single sample in a study of Graves' ophthalmopathy and Graves' hyperthyroidism. TCRdb independently ran MiXCR on the multiplex PCR reads; one entry per CDR3 protein. In the table there are 200,000 to 250,000 distinct CDR3 sequences, around 42% of which are singletons. Sequenced material: peripheral blood. The receptor source for this set is an adult man with Graves' ophthalmopathy. Each CDR3 is given with its conserved first and last residue. Fields, in order: clone size, D gene, V gene, J gene, CDR3 length, CDR3 DNA, CDR3 protein. A D gene is named only where the DNA matches it firmly. Expanded clones are given a class, and other clones once, few, many or no size at all.

few,-,TRBV20-1,TRBJ1-1,8,TGCAGTCCCCCGGGGGCTTTCTTT,CSPPGAFF
-,TRBD2,TRBV20-1,TRBJ2-7,13,TGCAGTGCCCAGCGGGGGCTCACCTACGAGCAGTACTTC,CSAQRGLTYEQYF
-,TRBD2,TRBV6-5,TRBJ2-5,14,TGTGCCAGCAGTTACACCCAGCGGGAGAGAACCCAGTACTTC,CASSYTQRERTQYF
once,TRBD1,TRBV6-6,TRBJ1-1,16,TGTGCCAGCAGTTACCGGGACAGGGGGCGGAACACTGAAGCTTTCTTT,CASSYRDRGRNTEAFF
few,-,TRBV6-1,TRBJ1-5,13,TGTGCCAGCAGCCCTGCCCTGCGGCAGCCCCAGCATTTT,CASSPALRQPQHF
many,-,TRBV29-1,TRBJ1-1,18,TGCAGCGCTGAGACAGAGACCGCAACTAATTACGTGAACACTGAAGCTTTCTTT,CSAETETATNYVNTEAFF
-,-,TRBV20-1,TRBJ2-2,11,TGCAGTGCGGAAGGGACCGGGGAGCTGTTTTTT,CSAEGTGELFF
-,-,TRBV24-1,TRBJ1-6,10,TGTGCCACCAGTGGTTCACCCCTCCACTTT,CATSGSPLHF
-,TRBD1,TRBV11-3,TRBJ2-7,15,TGTGCCAGCAGCTTAGGACAGGGGGAGGCCTACGAGCAGTACTTC,CASSLGQGEAYEQYF
-,TRBD1,TRBV5-8,TRBJ2-5,15,TGTGCCAGCAGTCGTTCGACAGGGCCCGAAGAGACCCAGTACTTC,CASSRSTGPEETQYF
-,-,TRBV9,TRBJ1-6,16,TGTGCCAGCAGCCGACTAGGGGGATTACGGGATTCACCCCTCCACTTT,CASSRLGGLRDSPLHF
-,-,TRBV11-1,TRBJ1-2,15,TGTGCCAGCAGCTTCCGGGCAGCCGCTAACTATGGCTACACCTTC,CASSFRAAANYGYTF
-,TRBD2,TRBV12-3/TRBV12-4,TRBJ2-1,19,TGTGCCAGCAGTCCTTCTAGCGGGAACGCCCTTTCTTCCTACAATGAGCAGTTCTTC,CASSPSSGNALSSYNEQFF
-,-,TRBV6-5,TRBJ1-5,14,TGTGCCAGCAGAGACAGTGATAGCAATCAGCCCCAGCATTTT,CASRDSDSNQPQHF
-,-,TRBV29-1,TRBJ2-2,12,TGCAGCGTGGGAGGTGGATCCGGGGAGCTGTTTTTT,CSVGGGSGELFF
many,-,TRBV10-3,TRBJ2-7,13,TGTGCCAGCAGTCCTAATAGGGGCGACGAGCAGTACTTC,CASSPNRGDEQYF
-,-,TRBV20-1,TRBJ1-1,14,TGCAGTGCTAGCGGTGCAGAAATTGGTACTGAAGCTTTCTTT,CSASGAEIGTEAFF
many,TRBD1,TRBV7-2,TRBJ2-7,16,TGTGCCAGCAGCACTTACAACAGGGGGAAGACCTACGAGCAGTACTTC,CASSTYNRGKTYEQYF
-,-,TRBV14,TRBJ2-7,13,TGTGCCAGCAGCCGCGGGTTGGGGTACGAGCAGTACTTC,CASSRGLGYEQYF
-,-,TRBV7-3,TRBJ2-3,16,TGTGCCAGCAGCTTAAATCACGGGGGGCCAGGAGATACGCAGTATTTT,CASSLNHGGPGDTQYF
few,-,TRBV29-1,TRBJ1-3,12,TGCAGCGTTGAAATAACTGGAAACACCATATATTTT,CSVEITGNTIYF
many,-,TRBV10-3,TRBJ2-7,13,TGTGCCATCAGGGGAACAGGGACCTACGAGCAGTACTTC,CAIRGTGTYEQYF
-,-,TRBV2,TRBJ1-2,13,TGTGCCAGCTCACCGGACGGAGATTATGGCTACACCTTC,CASSPDGDYGYTF
-,-,TRBV29-1,TRBJ1-2,16,TGCAGCGTTGAAGCCCGGGGAGGGAGGGTGAACTATGGCTACACCTTC,CSVEARGGRVNYGYTF
-,-,TRBV19,TRBJ2-5,14,TGTGCCAGTAGTATAGTGGCAGGAGGAGAGACCCAGTACTTC,CASSIVAGGETQYF
-,TRBD2,TRBV25-1,TRBJ2-1,15,TGTGCCAGCAGCCTCGGGGCTAGCGGGGGGGCTGAGCAGTTCTTC,CASSLGASGGAEQFF
-,-,TRBV7-3,TRBJ1-5,15,TGTGCCAGCAGCCCAAGCGGGGATAGCAATCAGCCCCAGCATTTT,CASSPSGDSNQPQHF
few,-,TRBV6-5,TRBJ1-2,14,TGTGCCAGCAGTCCTCGGACAAAAGGAGATGGCTACACCTTC,CASSPRTKGDGYTF
few,-,TRBV7-9,TRBJ2-2,15,TGTGCCAGCAGCCCGAGGACAGAGTGGACCGGGGAGCTGTTTTTT,CASSPRTEWTGELFF
-,-,TRBV30,TRBJ2-7,13,TGTGCCTGGAGTCGCAGGCCTCCCTACGAGCAGTACTTC,CAWSRRPPYEQYF
few,-,TRBV9,TRBJ2-7,13,TGTGCCCCCAGCCCCAGCGGGTCCTACGAGCAGTACTTC,CAPSPSGSYEQYF
-,TRBD1,TRBV9,TRBJ1-1,16,TGTGCCAGCAGCAGAGGACAGGGGACCATGAACACTGAAGCTTTCTTT,CASSRGQGTMNTEAFF
few,TRBD1,TRBV11-2,TRBJ1-1,14,TGTGCCAGCAGCTTGACAGGGGAGGACACTGAAGCTTTCTTT,CASSLTGEDTEAFF
-,-,TRBV2,TRBJ2-6,18,TGTGCCAGCAGCCCCTCGGTGGGGGGGGCTGGTGGGGCCAACGTCCTGACTTTC,CASSPSVGGAGGANVLTF
-,TRBD2,TRBV10-1,TRBJ2-5,13,TGCGCCAGCGGCGCGGGAGAGGGTGAGACCCAGTACTTC,CASGAGEGETQYF
-,-,TRBV7-6,TRBJ2-5,13,TGTGCCAGCAGGCGTGGGGGCCAAGAGACCCAGTACTTC,CASRRGGQETQYF
-,TRBD2,TRBV20-1,TRBJ2-3,16,TGCAGTGCTAGAGATCCGACTAGCGCTAGGACAGATACGCAGTATTTT,CSARDPTSARTDTQYF